This TCR beta chain appears in the sequencing data of a study of T cell responses to AZD1222 COVID-19 vaccine. Only in-frame clones appear in the TCRdb table, and some are missing; sequencing was by immunoSEQ multiplex PCR. In the table there are 120,000 or so clones, about 90% of which are singletons. Germline lookup yields CDR1 SGHRS and CDR2 YFSETQ. J gave up 5 bases and V 5 bases, and 13 bases lay outside the gene matches. This CDR3 region has 16 residues. This receptor was taken from an adult in good health. This chain links TRBV5-1 with TRBJ2-5; TRBD2 aligns across 9 bases. The sequencing here drew on peripheral blood, taken on day 0 of AZD1222 vaccination. CDR3 nucleotide sequence: TGCGCCAGCAGGGAAACTAGCGGGTTCGGGGCCGAGACCCAGTACTTC. This encodes CASRETSGFGAETQYF.